The T cell receptor (beta chain) described here comes from a study of CD8 T cells in Susac syndrome. CDR3 size: 15 residues. Germline V gene data show CDR1 as LGHDT and CDR2 as YNNKEL (reference sequence). Trimming cost V 4 bases and J 4 bases, with 16 bases left between them. Healthy donors, matched for age and sex, constituted the control group. A quantity of roughly 0.5 to 1 ug RNA underwent reverse transcription using random hexamers. TCRdb ran MiXCR on the immunoSEQ multiplex PCR reads and lists one entry per CDR3 protein. The table includes tens of thousands of distinct CDR3 sequences, around 94% detected once.

V and J are TRBV3-1 and TRBJ1-1; no firm D call. The clonotype comes from a human donor in good health. The specimen was CD8+ T cells from PBMCs. CDR3 DNA sequence: TGTGCCAGCAGCCCACATGGTTATCGGGGCACTGAAGCTTTCTTT. It specifies CASSPHGYRGTEAFF. Together with reference TRBV3-1 and TRBJ1-1, the CDR3 gives the full variable domain: DTAVSQTPKYLVTQMGNDKSIKCEQNLGHDTMYWYKQDSKKFLKIMFSYNNKELIINETVPNRFSPKSPDKAHLNLHINSLELGDSAVYFCASSPHGYRGTEAFFGQGTRLTVV.